This T cell receptor beta chain was recorded in a study of identifying expanded T cells in peripheral blood. As concerns this clone: Its specificity is not known.

Germline V gives CDR1 MGHRA, CDR2 YSYEKL. V lost 4 bases to trimming and J lost 1 base, with 20 bases between them. The CDR3 runs to 17 residues. Libraries were prepared by immunoSEQ multiplex PCR; TCRdb keeps only in-frame clonotypes and omits some of them. The sample carries roughly 75,000 clones, roughly 90% recorded once. Study-level results: Over two and four weeks, about 17 and 20 clones changed, versus 1.2 between replicates.

What was sequenced was blood. The chain joins TRBV4-1 to TRBJ2-7; a possible D gene is TRBD1 (7 bases). The clonotype comes from a person aged 18-70 years in good health. The CDR3 bases are TGCGCCAGCAGCCTATCCGGCCGCGGGACAGCGTCCTACGAGCAGTACTTC. Its translation is CASSLSGRGTASYEQYF.